Sequencing of this T cell receptor (beta chain) was carried out in a study of brain metastases from non-small cell lung cancer. Generated by immunoSEQ multiplex PCR, the TCRdb table keeps only in-frame clones and is missing some. The profile shows 7,500 to 10,000 clones, around four fifths of them singletons. Broader study findings: TCR repertoires overlapped largely between brain metastases and matched primaries. Compared with their matched primary tumors, about 64% of brain metastases showed expanded T-cell clones. Brain metastases had lower T-cell infiltration than primary tumors.

With respect to this clone: What it recognizes is unknown.

Germline lookup yields CDR1 LNHDA and CDR2 SQIVND (reference sequence). The CDR3 contains 19 residues. V was clipped by 1 base and J by 6 bases, with 26 bases between them. The rearrangement joins TRBV19 to TRBJ2-3; D is unresolved. The sequenced material came from primary lung tumor tissue. The sequence came from a donor at least 40 years old with non-small cell lung cancer. The CDR3 coding sequence is TGTGCCAGTAGTATAGCCGCCCAGACCCTGGGCCGACTGTTGGATACGCAGTATTTT. Its translation is CASSIAAQTLGRLLDTQYF.